This T cell receptor (beta chain) stems from a study of cytomegalovirus exposure and HLA in healthy donors. Points from the study as a whole: Cytomegalovirus status was reportedly diagnosed by the classifier with high sensitivity and specificity. Many donors carried some public TCRs, although rarity characterized most TCR sequences.

Only in-frame clones appear in the TCRdb table, and some are missing; sequencing was by immunoSEQ multiplex PCR. Of 200,000 to 250,000 clones detected, approximately 87% appear once; the ten largest clones hold around 5.5%. Separation from the approximately 690-subject first cohort characterized the roughly 130-subject validation cohort, to which the donors belonged. Details on this clone: Its antigen is unknown.

Trimming stripped 7 bases from V and 7 bases from J, with 14 bases between. The CDR3 has 12 residues. CDR1 SQVTM and CDR2 ANQGSEA come from the germline V gene. The sample consisted of PBMCs. This receptor was taken from a woman under 30 in good health and CMV-seronegative. V and J are TRBV29-1 and TRBJ2-1; maybe TRBD2 (5 bases). In DNA, the CDR3 is TGCAGCGGCGTGGAAGAGCGGAATGAGCAGTTCTTC. Protein product: CSGVEERNEQFF.